A single sample gave rise to the 24 T cell receptor beta chains below, sequenced in a study of T cell changes during pregnancy in multiple sclerosis. Libraries were prepared by immunoSEQ multiplex PCR; TCRdb keeps only in-frame clonotypes and omits some of them. The sample lists around 21,000 clones, about 88% occurring once. This specimen was CD8+ T cells from peripheral blood mononuclear cells, taken after pregnancy. These receptors all come from a female donor in good health, enrolled as a control in a pregnancy study.

The V gene is TRBV27, the J gene TRBJ1-1; D not certain. With 5 bases removed from V and 1 base from J, the gap between germline ends came to 8 bases. This CDR3 contains 13 residues. In germline, CDR1 is MNHEY, CDR2 SMNVEV (reference sequence). CDR3 region: CASSPEENTEAFF. As DNA, the CDR3 is TGTGCCAGCAGTCCCGAGGAGAACACTGAAGCTTTCTTT.

The V call is TRBV7-8, the J call TRBJ1-1; 8 bases match TRBD1. The CDR3 contains 18 residues. CDR1 is SGHVS, CDR2 FQNEAQ, per germline. V was pared by 1 base and J by 0 bases, with 10 bases of the junction left unmatched. The CDR3 loop is CASSLGSRQGAMNTEAFF. The CDR3 nucleotides read TGTGCCAGCAGCTTAGGTTCCCGCCAGGGGGCAATGAACACTGAAGCTTTCTTT.

V gene TRBV9 combines with J gene TRBJ2-4; TRBD2 might be the D (6 bases). V lost 3 bases and J lost 13, with 17 bases in between. The CDR3 length is 13 residues. Germline assignment: CDR1 SGDLS and CDR2 YYNGEE. CDR3 in DNA: TGTGCCAGCAGCGCCGATAGCGGACTTTTCCAGTACTTC. Protein: CASSADSGLFQYF.

The rearrangement joins TRBV21-1 to TRBJ1-2; the D segment call TRBD1 is taken from the table without a DNA check. TRBV21-1 is classified as a pseudogene. The CDR3 extends over 16 amino acids. This chain's CDR3 is CASSKGAGQGFYGYTF. The CDR3, as DNA: TGTGCCAGCAGCAAAGGGGCCGGACAGGGCTTCTATGGCTACACCTTC.

The gene calls are TRBV4-3 and TRBJ1-5; 7 positions agree with TRBD1. Trimming took 2 bases from V and 7 from J; bases not matched to a gene: 8. The germline V gene has CDR1 LGHNA and CDR2 YSLEER. CDR3 size: 15 residues. The CDR3 loop reads CASSQLTGVGQPQHF. DNA for the CDR3: TGCGCCAGCAGCCAACTTACAGGGGTTGGGCAGCCCCAGCATTTT.

The chain is built from TRBV4-3 and TRBJ1-2, with TRBD1 matching over 7 bases. The CDR3 has 16 residues. Germline V lookup: CDR1 LGHNA, CDR2 YSLEER. V lost 0 bases to trimming and J lost 5 bases; unmatched junction nucleotides: 9. The CDR3, as DNA: TGCGCCAGCAGCCAAGATGGGTTCGACAGGGTGTATGGCTACACCTTC. Protein product: CASSQDGFDRVYGYTF.

The genes are TRBV6-5 and TRBJ2-3; no reliable D call. Trimming pared 4 bases from V and 6 bases from J, leaving 11 bases between. Germline V gives CDR1 MNHEY, CDR2 SVGAGI. This CDR3 region has 13 residues. CDR3 in DNA: TGTGCCAGCAGTTTCTCCAGAATGGATACGCAGTATTTT. It translates to CASSFSRMDTQYF.

This chain links TRBV29-1 with TRBJ2-3; 7 nucleotides align to TRBD2. CDR3 length: 16 residues. The germline V gene has CDR1 SQVTM and CDR2 ANQGSEA. With V trimmed by 7 bases and J by 4 bases, 17 bases remained unmatched. The CDR3 here is CSGIGWARGVADTQYF. For the CDR3, the DNA is TGCAGCGGAATAGGGTGGGCCCGGGGGGTCGCAGATACGCAGTATTTT.

The gene calls are TRBV11-2 and TRBJ1-1; D might be TRBD1 (6 bases). V was clipped by 2 bases and J by 2 bases, with 12 bases between them. The CDR3 totals 15 residues. Germline CDR1 reads SGHAT; CDR2 reads FQNNGV. The CDR3 DNA is TGTGCCAGCAGCTTACCGCAGGGGATTAACACTGAAGCTTTCTTT. The encoded protein is CASSLPQGINTEAFF.

The chain recombines TRBV6-5 with TRBJ2-3; the match to TRBD2 covers 10 bases. Germline V lookup: CDR1 MNHEY, CDR2 SVGAGI. The CDR3 has 15 residues. V lost 6 bases, J lost 5 bases, and 8 bases stayed unmatched. The CDR3 is CASSHHSGGVDTQYF. The CDR3 bases are TGTGCCAGCAGCCACCACAGCGGGGGGGTAGATACGCAGTATTTT.

The chain carries TRBV5-1 and TRBJ1-1; no definite D call. CDR3 length equals 19 residues. The germline V gene has CDR1 SGHRS and CDR2 YFSETQ. V lost 4 bases, J lost 0 bases, and 25 bases lay in between. CDR3 in DNA: TGCGCCAGCAGCCAGAAACCCCAAAGAGTGAAGGAGGTGAACACTGAAGCTTTCTTT. Amino acids: CASSQKPQRVKEVNTEAFF.

This rearrangement joins TRBV6-5 to TRBJ1-1; TRBD1 matches 7 bases. Unmatched junction bases numbered 4, after V lost 5 bases and J lost 7 bases. The CDR3 length is 12 residues. From germline, CDR1 is MNHEY and CDR2 SVGAGI. CDR3 in amino acids: CASSRDSYEAFF. The CDR3 nucleotides read TGTGCCAGCAGTAGGGACAGCTATGAAGCTTTCTTT.

The chain employs TRBV29-1 and TRBJ2-6, with unresolved D. V lost 7 bases and J 4 bases, leaving 14 bases between the germline ends. This CDR3 has 14 residues. Germline V gives CDR1 SQVTM, CDR2 ANQGSEA. The CDR3 nucleotides are TGCAGCGCTTGGGCTGGGTACGGGGCCAACGTCCTGACTTTC. Its translation is CSAWAGYGANVLTF.

This clone occurred once. The chain uses TRBV5-1 and TRBJ2-1; D perhaps matches TRBD1 (7 bases). The germline V gene encodes CDR1 SGHRS and CDR2 YFSETQ. The V end was cut by 5 bases, the J end by 8 bases, with 20 bases between. The CDR3 contains 15 residues. The CDR3 protein is CASRDVDRPGDEQFF. The CDR3 DNA sequence: TGCGCCAGCAGGGACGTGGACAGGCCGGGGGATGAGCAGTTCTTC. The whole variable domain, remainder taken from reference TRBV5-1 and TRBJ2-1, is KAGVTQTPRYLIKTRGQQVTLSCSPISGHRSVSWYQQTPGQGLQFLFEYFSETQRNKGNFPGRFSGRQFSNSRSEMNVSTLELGDSALYLCASRDVDRPGDEQFFGPGTRLTVL.

The J gene is TRBJ1-4, the V gene TRBV19, with TRBD1 as a possible D gene (5 bases). CDR1 and CDR2 (germline): LNHDA, SQIVND (reference sequence). V shed 6 bases and J shed 0 bases, with 20 bases lying between them. The CDR3 is 18 residues long. CDR3 region: CASRGRSPSRTTNEKLFF. Here the CDR3 DNA reads TGTGCCAGTAGGGGGCGAAGTCCGTCCCGCACAACTAATGAAAAACTGTTTTTT.

The genes are TRBV30 and TRBJ2-5; unclear D gene. The CDR3 totals 13 residues. Trimming left V 0 bases short and J 1 base short, with 6 bases between. The germline gives CDR1 GTSNPN, CDR2 SVGIG (reference sequence). CDR3 in DNA: TGTGCCTGGAGTGTATTGGCCCAAGAGACCCAGTACTTC. Residues: CAWSVLAQETQYF.

This chain joins TRBV10-2 and TRBJ1-2, with D possibly matching TRBD1 (5 bases). V lost 2 bases to trimming and J lost 8 bases, with 18 bases between them. This CDR3 is 15 amino acids long. The germline CDR1 and CDR2 sequences are WSHSY and SAAADI. CDR3: CASSETVTGARGYTF. CDR3 sequence (DNA): TGCGCCAGCAGTGAGACGGTAACAGGTGCCCGGGGCTACACCTTC.

J is TRBJ2-7 and V is TRBV19; a possible D gene is TRBD1 (6 bases). V lost 9 bases and J lost 4, with 10 bases in between. The CDR3 is 11 amino acids. Germline-derived CDR1 and CDR2 are LNHDA and SQIVND (reference sequence). The CDR3, as DNA: TGTGCCAGCAGCCAGGGGTACGAGCAGTACTTC. Translation gives CASSQGYEQYF.

CDR3 bases: TGTGCCAGCAGCCATCCCCTAGCGGTTGAGCAGTTCTTC. Translated: CASSHPLAVEQFF. The genes are TRBV4-2 and TRBJ2-1, with 7 bases lining up with TRBD2. This CDR3 has 13 residues. From germline, CDR1 is LGHNA and CDR2 YNFKEQ. The V segment lost 3 bases and the J segment 9 bases; nucleotides outside the gene matches: 5.

The J gene is TRBJ2-1, the V gene TRBV11-2, with TRBD1 as a possible D gene (6 bases). This CDR3 has 13 amino acids. The V gene's germline CDR1 is SGHAT and CDR2 FQNNGV. V was shortened by 6 bases and J by 0 bases, with 6 bases between the two germline ends. In DNA, the CDR3 is TGTGCCAGCAGACAGGGCTCCTACAATGAGCAGTTCTTC. Translated: CASRQGSYNEQFF.

The genes are TRBV29-1 and TRBJ2-7, with D tentatively TRBD1 (6 bases). CDR1 is SQVTM and CDR2 is ANQGSEA in the germline V gene. The CDR3 totals 15 residues. With 3 bases removed from V and 0 bases from J, the gap between germline ends came to 15 bases. The DNA of the CDR3 is TGCAGCGTTGAGGGAGTCGGGACAACCTCCTACGAGCAGTACTTC. Protein: CSVEGVGTTSYEQYF.

J is TRBJ2-7 and V is TRBV7-9; D might be TRBD1 (6 bases). The CDR3 contains 14 residues. V was trimmed by 0 bases and J by 1 base, leaving 7 bases between them. Germline V lookup: CDR1 SEHNR, CDR2 FQNEAQ (reference sequence). CDR3 sequence: CASSLAGGSYEQYF. Written as DNA, the CDR3 is TGTGCCAGCAGCTTAGCAGGGGGATCCTACGAGCAGTACTTC.

The chain employs TRBV6-5 and TRBJ2-2; 11 bases fit TRBD2. V gave up 4 bases and J gave up 4 bases; unmatched junction bases: 5. The germline V gene encodes CDR1 MNHEY and CDR2 SVGAGI. The CDR3 is 16 amino acids. In DNA form, the CDR3 reads TGTGCCAGCAGTTTAGCGGGAGGGCCCGGCACCGGGGAGCTGTTTTTT. Its protein product is CASSLAGGPGTGELFF.

J is TRBJ2-3 and V is TRBV4-2; 8 bases line up with TRBD2. Germline V lookup: CDR1 LGHNA, CDR2 YNFKEQ. The CDR3 consists of 17 residues. V lost 4 bases and J lost 2; bases outside the gene matches: 11. This chain's CDR3 is CASSPSQAGETTDTQYF. The DNA for the CDR3 is TGTGCCAGCAGCCCATCCCAAGCGGGAGAGACCACAGATACGCAGTATTTT.